A selection of T cell receptor beta chains follows, all from one sample in a study of cytomegalovirus exposure and HLA in healthy donors. The method was immunoSEQ multiplex PCR; TCRdb's version includes in-frame clones alone and lacks a portion of them. The data show 200,000 or so clones, and the top ten clones hold less than 0.9%. Source material: PBMCs. These receptors were taken from a boy aged 5-17 years in good health and CMV-seronegative. CDR3s include the opening cysteine and the closing phenylalanine or tryptophan. D genes are given only for firm matches.

v_call,d_call,j_call,cdr3_nt,cdr3_aa
TRBV27,TRBD1,TRBJ1-2,TGTGCCAGCAGTAAAAAAGGACAGGGGGTCTATGGCTACACCTTC,CASSKKGQGVYGYTF
TRBV28,NA,TRBJ2-5,TGTGCCAGCACCTGGGGGGGGGCTCTTGAGACCCAGTACTTC,CASTWGGALETQYF
TRBV5-4,NA,TRBJ2-2,TGTGCCAGCAGCTTGGAACTAGAGACCGGGGAGCTGTTTTTT,CASSLELETGELFF
TRBV2,TRBD1,TRBJ1-5,TGTGCCAGCAGAGAAGACAGGGGGAGAGGCAATCAGCCCCAGCATTTT,CASREDRGRGNQPQHF
TRBV7-9,NA,TRBJ1-3,TGTGCCAGCAGCTCCCCGGGAAACACCATATATTTT,CASSSPGNTIYF
TRBV7-3,NA,TRBJ2-7,TGTGCCAGCAGCCCCACTCGCGACGAGCAGTACTTC,CASSPTRDEQYF
TRBV7-3,TRBD1,TRBJ1-1,TGTGCCAGCAGCCAACAGGGGGCAAACACTGAAGCTTTCTTT,CASSQQGANTEAFF
TRBV18,NA,TRBJ1-5,TGTGCCAGCTCACCGAGTGCAGGGGTTGATCAGCCCCAGCATTTT,CASSPSAGVDQPQHF
TRBV10-2,NA,TRBJ2-1,TGCGCCAGCACACTAGCCAATGAGCAGTTCTTC,CASTLANEQFF
TRBV7-9,TRBD2,TRBJ2-2,TGTGCCAGCAGCTTAGTTGGGACTACGAACACCGGGGAGCTGTTTTTT,CASSLVGTTNTGELFF
TRBV2,NA,TRBJ1-5,TGTGCCAGCAGTGAGGGGACTCGAAATCAGCCCCAGCATTTT,CASSEGTRNQPQHF
TRBV6-6,TRBD1,TRBJ1-5,TGTGCCAGCAGTTACTCGTCAGGGGGAGGTCAGCCCCAGCATTTT,CASSYSSGGGQPQHF
TRBV19,NA,TRBJ1-5,TGTGCCAGTAGTATCCTCGGACAGAACCTCTTTATTAGCAATCAGCCCCAGCATTTT,CASSILGQNLFISNQPQHF
TRBV5-1,NA,TRBJ1-2,TGCGCCAGCAGCTTGGAAGGCAGGGACTATGGCTACACCTTC,CASSLEGRDYGYTF
TRBV25-1,TRBD2,TRBJ2-1,TGTGCCAGTGCTAGCGGGAGTGCCTACAATGAGCAGTTCTTC,CASASGSAYNEQFF
TRBV5-1,TRBD2,TRBJ2-3,TGCGCCAGCAGTCTCGGGACTACCCGCACAGATACGCAGTATTTT,CASSLGTTRTDTQYF
TRBV7-2,NA,TRBJ2-7,TGTGCCAGCAGCTTAGTAGGGGGTCGGTCCTACGAGCAGTACTTC,CASSLVGGRSYEQYF
TRBV27,TRBD1,TRBJ1-2,TGTGCCAGCGCCTACACAGGGGCCGGCTATGGCTACACCTTC,CASAYTGAGYGYTF
TRBV18,TRBD2,TRBJ2-2,TGTGCCAGCTCACCAAGCGGGGGGCACCCCGGGGAGCTGTTTTTT,CASSPSGGHPGELFF
TRBV6-5,TRBD2,TRBJ2-5,TGTGCCAGCAGGGGAGCGGGGGGTCAAGAGACCCAGTACTTC,CASRGAGGQETQYF
TRBV4-2,NA,TRBJ2-7,TGTGCCAGCAGCCAAGCGGAGGGTTCGGGTACCTACGAGCAGTACTTC,CASSQAEGSGTYEQYF
TRBV9,TRBD2,TRBJ2-2,TGTGCCAGCAGCCCTGGAGTAGCGGGAGAGTCGGGGGAGCTGTTTTTT,CASSPGVAGESGELFF
TRBV9,NA,TRBJ1-3,TGTGCCAGCAGCGTAGAACAGGACTCTGGAAACACCATATATTTT,CASSVEQDSGNTIYF
TRBV14,NA,TRBJ2-7,TGTGCCAGCAGCGAAGGGGGGGGGCCCCTCCACGAGCAGTACTTC,CASSEGGGPLHEQYF
TRBV6-6,NA,TRBJ1-1,TGTGCCAGCAGCCCCTTCCGGGGGGCGGACACTGAAGCTTTCTTT,CASSPFRGADTEAFF
TRBV30,TRBD1,TRBJ2-2,TGTGCCTGGAGCGGACAGGGGGCATGGTCCGGGGAGCTGTTTTTT,CAWSGQGAWSGELFF
TRBV6-5,TRBD2,TRBJ2-1,TGTGCCAGCAGTTACTCGGGCGGGGGGATATACAATGAGCAGTTCTTC,CASSYSGGGIYNEQFF
TRBV19,NA,TRBJ1-2,TGTGCCAGTAGTTTACAGGGTGGCCTCCTCCGGAGAGGCTACACCTTC,CASSLQGGLLRRGYTF
TRBV7-6,NA,TRBJ1-2,TGTGCCAGCGCGGGGGCCGGCTATGGCTACACCTTC,CASAGAGYGYTF
TRBV6-5,NA,TRBJ2-1,TGTGCCAGCAGTTTCGGAGCCTACAATGAGCAGTTCTTC,CASSFGAYNEQFF
TRBV7-6,NA,TRBJ2-2,TGTGCCAGCAGCGGCCGGGGGGCCGAGACCGGGGAGCTGTTTTTT,CASSGRGAETGELFF
TRBV5-6,NA,TRBJ2-7,TGTGCCAGCAGCTTACAGGGTGGTGCTACGGGGCAGTACTTC,CASSLQGGATGQYF
TRBV5-6,NA,TRBJ2-2,TGTGCCAGCAGCTTGGTCAGGCAGTACACCGGGGAGCTGTTTTTT,CASSLVRQYTGELFF
TRBV19,TRBD1,TRBJ1-1,TGTGCCAGTAGTAGTACAAGACAGGGTAAAGCTTTCTTT,CASSSTRQGKAFF
TRBV7-2,NA,TRBJ1-4,TGTGCCAGCAGCTTCCCCGGAGCTAATGAAAAACTGTTTTTT,CASSFPGANEKLFF
TRBV6-5,TRBD2,TRBJ2-3,TGTGCCAGCAGTTACGAGCGGGGGGCCTCCACAGATACGCAGTATTTT,CASSYERGASTDTQYF
TRBV25-1,TRBD1,TRBJ1-3,TGTGCCAGCAGTGCCTGGGAGACAGGGGAGGCCGGAAACACCATATATTTT,CASSAWETGEAGNTIYF
TRBV29-1,NA,TRBJ1-1,TGCAGCGTTGAATTGTTTGGGCATGAAGCTTTCTTT,CSVELFGHEAFF
TRBV29-1,NA,TRBJ1-2,TGCAGCGTTGGCGGCATTACCCAAGGTGGCTACACCTTC,CSVGGITQGGYTF
TRBV4-2,TRBD2,TRBJ2-5,TGTGCCAGCAGCCAATCTCTGGGGGGGAACCAAGAGACCCAGTACTTC,CASSQSLGGNQETQYF
TRBV7-2,NA,TRBJ1-2,TGTGCCAGCAGCTTCGGACCACAGGGAGCTTATGGCGGCTACACCTTC,CASSFGPQGAYGGYTF
TRBV9,TRBD2,TRBJ2-2,TGTGCCAGCAGCGTAGGGGCGGGGGACGGGGAGCTGTTTTTT,CASSVGAGDGELFF
TRBV5-6,TRBD1,TRBJ2-7,TGTGCCAGCAGCTTGCCCGGGACAGGGACCTACGAGCAGTACTTC,CASSLPGTGTYEQYF
TRBV18,NA,TRBJ1-1,TGTGCCAGCTCTCCGAGGGAGGTGGGAAACACTGAAGCTTTCTTT,CASSPREVGNTEAFF